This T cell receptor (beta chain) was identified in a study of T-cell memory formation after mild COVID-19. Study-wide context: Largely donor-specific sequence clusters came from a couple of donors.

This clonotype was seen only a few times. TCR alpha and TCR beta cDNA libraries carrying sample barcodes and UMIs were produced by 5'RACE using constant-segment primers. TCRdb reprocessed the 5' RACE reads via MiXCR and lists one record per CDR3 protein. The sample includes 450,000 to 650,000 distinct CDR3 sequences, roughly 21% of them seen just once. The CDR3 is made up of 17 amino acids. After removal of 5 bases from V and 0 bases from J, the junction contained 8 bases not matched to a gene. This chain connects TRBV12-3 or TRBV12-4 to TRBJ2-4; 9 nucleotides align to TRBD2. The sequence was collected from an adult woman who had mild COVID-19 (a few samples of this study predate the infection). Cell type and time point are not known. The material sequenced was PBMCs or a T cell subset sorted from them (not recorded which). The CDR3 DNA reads TGTGCCAGCAGTCCCGAGGCTAGCGGGATAGCCAAAAACATTCAGTACTTC. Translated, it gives CASSPEASGIAKNIQYF.